What follows are 12 T cell receptor beta chains derived from one specimen sequenced in a study of T cells after yellow fever vaccination. TCRdb reanalysed the 5' RACE reads using MiXCR and keeps one entry per CDR3 protein. The sample shows 300,000 to 350,000 distinct CDR3 sequences, 3.5% to 5% of them seen only once. The sequencing used PBMCs, collected 15 days after the yellow fever booster vaccination. These receptors were obtained from a man between 18 and 29 years old who received the YFV17D yellow fever vaccine.

Worth noting for this clonotype: With a much larger clone just one base away, this may be a read error. This chain uses TRBV7-6 with TRBJ2-1, with 11 bases identical to TRBD2. Germline V gene data show CDR1 as SGHVS and CDR2 as FNYEAQ. The CDR3 totals 17 residues. This CDR3 reads CASSSLFTSGGNNVQFF. CDR3 nucleotide sequence: TGTGCCAGCAGCTCCCTCTTCACTAGCGGGGGCAACAATGTGCAGTTCTTC.

This clonotype appeared a few times. The V gene is TRBV4-2, the J gene TRBJ2-2, with unresolved D. The CDR3 sequence is 15 residues long. Trimming pared 3 bases from V and 3 bases from J, leaving 11 bases between. Germline values: CDR1 LGHNA, CDR2 YNFKEQ. This CDR3 reads CASSHPGRHTGELFF. CDR3 coding DNA: TGTGCCAGCAGCCATCCAGGTCGTCACACCGGGGAGCTGTTTTTT.

This clonotype has ten or more counts. The V and J genes are TRBV7-2 and TRBJ2-1; D may be TRBD1 (6 bases). Looked up from germline, CDR1 is SGHTA and CDR2 is FQGNSA. Trimming removed 5 bases from V and 0 bases from J, with 11 bases in between. The CDR3 has 15 residues. CDR3 region: CASSAQGSSYNEQFF. CDR3 sequence (DNA): TGTGCCAGCAGCGCACAGGGCAGCTCCTACAATGAGCAGTTCTTC.

The rearrangement links TRBV10-3 to TRBJ2-1, with 10 bases fitting TRBD1. The V gene's germline CDR1 is ENHRY and CDR2 SYGVKD. The J segment lost 6 bases and the V segment lost 7 bases, leaving 6 bases of the junction unmatched. CDR3 length: 14 amino acids. The DNA for the CDR3 is TGTGCCATCACGTCCGGACAGGGGGGCAATGAGCAGTTCTTC. It is translated as CAITSGQGGNEQFF.

The chain has TRBV4-1 and TRBJ1-6; unclear D gene. Trimming stripped 1 base from V and 1 base from J, with 5 bases between. The length of the CDR3 is 15 residues. Germline CDR1 is MGHRA and CDR2 is YSYEKL. The CDR3 DNA follows: TGCGCCAGCAGCCAAGGAGGGTCCTATAATTCACCCCTCCACTTT. Protein product: CASSQGGSYNSPLHF.

The chain recombines TRBV28 with TRBJ2-3, with 7 bases lining up with TRBD2. The CDR3 totals 13 residues. V trimming: 5 bases; J trimming: 10 bases; junction bases outside the gene matches: 9. CDR1 is MDHEN, CDR2 SYDVKM, per germline. CDR3 nucleotides: TGTGCCAGCAGTCCCGGACTAGTTCAGTCGCAGTATTTT. Encoded protein: CASSPGLVQSQYF.

This clonotype was seen ten or more times. The V call is TRBV9, the J call TRBJ2-3, with D possibly matching TRBD2 (6 bases). V shed 0 bases and J shed 1 base, with 9 bases lying between them. The CDR3 is made up of 15 amino acids. The germline gives CDR1 SGDLS, CDR2 YYNGEE. CDR3 in amino acids: CASSVAGGGTDTQYF. The CDR3 DNA reads TGTGCCAGCAGCGTAGCGGGCGGGGGCACAGATACGCAGTATTTT.

The chain combines TRBV6-1 with TRBJ2-3; either TRBD1 or TRBD2 may supply D (5 bases each). V lost 3 bases and J lost 2, with 12 bases in between. Germline CDR1 is MNHNS and CDR2 is SASEGT. The CDR3 is made up of 15 amino acids. CDR3: CASSDGLGVTDTQYF. The CDR3 region has the DNA TGTGCCAGCAGTGACGGACTGGGGGTCACAGATACGCAGTATTTT.

This clonotype was found many times. The chain has TRBV6-2 or TRBV6-3 and TRBJ2-1, with 12 bases aligning to TRBD2. The junction had 6 bases not matched to a gene; V was cut back by 6 bases and J by 0 bases. Germline V gene lookup returns CDR1 MNHEY and CDR2 SVGEGT. The CDR3 consists of 17 residues. CDR3 DNA sequence: TGTGCCAGCAGCCGACGACTAGCGGGGGACTCCTACAATGAGCAGTTCTTC. It specifies CASSRRLAGDSYNEQFF.

This clonotype was picked up many times. This chain connects TRBV4-3 to TRBJ1-2; no clear D. The V end was cut by 0 bases, the J end by 5 bases, with 7 bases between. Germline lookup yields CDR1 LGHNA and CDR2 YSLEER. The CDR3 runs to 13 residues. The CDR3 loop is CASSQETAYGYTF. In DNA form, the CDR3 reads TGCGCCAGCAGCCAAGAGACCGCTTATGGCTACACCTTC.

This rearrangement joins TRBV4-2 to TRBJ1-2, with no clear D. Germline V lookup: CDR1 LGHNA, CDR2 YNFKEQ. V lost 5 bases, J lost 5 bases, and 6 bases lay in between. CDR3 size: 11 residues. This CDR3 is CASSGIYGYTF. The CDR3 DNA sequence: TGTGCCAGCAGCGGGATATATGGCTACACCTTC.

This clonotype was picked up a small number of times. This chain joins TRBV9 and TRBJ1-6; D is undetermined. The V end was cut by 4 bases, the J end by 11 bases, with 16 bases between. The CDR3 consists of 14 residues. CDR1 and CDR2 (germline): SGDLS, YYNGEE. The CDR3 reads CASSPAGGVPPLHF. CDR3 DNA sequence: TGTGCCAGCAGCCCCGCCGGTGGAGTCCCACCCCTCCACTTT.